This TCR beta chain was documented in a study of somatic mutations in cytotoxic T cells in rheumatoid arthritis. Turning to the study itself: The authors flow-sorted some V beta antibody-stained T-cell populations at nearly 100% purity, including V beta1+ cells that they sequenced for TCRB.

TCRdb's table, derived via immunoSEQ multiplex PCR, lists solely in-frame clones and lacks some. Of roughly 35,000 clones in the sample, approximately 84% are singletons; the top ten hold about 3.2%. Sequencing was done on a sample of CD8+ T cells sorted from blood. The TCR was taken from a man in his forties in good health.

Here the CDR3 reads CASTAGWGNQPQHF. CDR3 coding DNA: TGTGCCAGTACCGCGGGGTGGGGCAATCAGCCCCAGCATTTT. The J gene is TRBJ1-5, the V gene TRBV19, with no clear D. Trimming removed 7 bases from V and 2 bases from J, with 12 bases in between. The CDR3 covers 14 residues. Germline CDR1 LNHDA, CDR2 SQIVND (reference sequence).